The sequence of this TCR beta chain was determined in a study of cytomegalovirus exposure and HLA in healthy donors. Findings and limits, study-wide: Most TCR beta V segments were productive about 87% or about 30% of the time in an earlier analysis. Later on, an analysis tied roughly 17,000 TCR beta sequences to HLA alleles at 0.05 false discovery rate. Investigators reported 150 to 200 TCR beta chains as tied to cytomegalovirus.

The PCR contained 60 Vbeta and 13 Jbeta primers. TCRdb's copy holds only in-frame clones and misses some; the assay was immunoSEQ multiplex PCR. The data hold about 130,000 clones, with around 80% observed a single time. Healthy bone marrow donors supplied every sample. Trimming pared 6 bases from V and 5 bases from J, leaving 11 bases between. The CDR3 covers 13 residues. Per germline, CDR1 MRHNA and CDR2 SNTAGT. Comments on this clone: Its specificity is not known.

This chain connects TRBV6-4 to TRBJ2-1, with TRBD2 as a possible D gene (6 bases). The origin of this receptor is a boy aged 2 to 10 in good health and CMV-seronegative. Sequences were obtained from PBMCs. The CDR3 here is CASSRDSNNEQFF. The CDR3 coding sequence is TGTGCCAGCAGCCGGGACTCGAACAATGAGCAGTTCTTC.